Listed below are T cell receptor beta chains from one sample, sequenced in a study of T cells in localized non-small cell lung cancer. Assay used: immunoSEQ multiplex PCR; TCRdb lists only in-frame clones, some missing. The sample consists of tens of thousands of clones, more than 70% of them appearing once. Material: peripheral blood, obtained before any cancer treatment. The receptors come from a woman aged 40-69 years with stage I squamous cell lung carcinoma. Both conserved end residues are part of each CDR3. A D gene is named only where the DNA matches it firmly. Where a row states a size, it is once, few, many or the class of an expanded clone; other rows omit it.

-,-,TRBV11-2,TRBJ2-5,CASSFSETQYF,TGTGCCAGCAGCTTTTCAGAGACCCAGTACTTC
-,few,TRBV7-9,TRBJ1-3,CASRGGTGGPSFSGNTIYF,TGTGCCAGCAGGGGAGGTACTGGGGGGCCATCGTTCTCTGGAAACACCATATATTTT
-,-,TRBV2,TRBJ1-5,CASSGGPNQPQHF,TGTGCCAGCAGTGGGGGACCGAATCAGCCCCAGCATTTT
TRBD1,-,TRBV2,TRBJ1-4,CASRRQGSTNEKLFF,TGTGCCAGCAGAAGACAGGGTTCAACTAATGAAAAACTGTTTTTT
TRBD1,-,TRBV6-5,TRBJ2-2,CASRDGTAYTGELFF,TGTGCCAGCAGAGACGGGACAGCTTACACCGGGGAGCTGTTTTTT
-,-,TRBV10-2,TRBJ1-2,CASSGVYGYTF,TGCGCCAGCAGTGGGGTCTATGGCTACACCTTC
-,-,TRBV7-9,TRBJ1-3,CASSSEALLSGNTIYF,TGTGCCAGCAGCTCAGAGGCGCTGCTCTCTGGAAACACCATATATTTT
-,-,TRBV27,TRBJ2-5,CASGPVGWETQYF,TGTGCCAGCGGCCCCGTGGGATGGGAGACCCAGTACTTC
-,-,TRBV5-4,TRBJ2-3,CASSLPQGGGADTQYF,TGTGCCAGCAGCCTGCCTCAGGGCGGGGGCGCAGATACGCAGTATTTT
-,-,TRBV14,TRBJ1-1,CASSYRSNTEAFF,TGTGCCAGCAGCTATCGATCGAACACTGAAGCTTTCTTT
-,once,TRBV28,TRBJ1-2,CASRGGTSYGYTF,TGTGCCAGCAGGGGAGGGACTTCATATGGCTACACCTTC
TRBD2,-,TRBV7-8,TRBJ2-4,CASSIIAGNQNIQYF,TGTGCCAGCAGCATTATAGCGGGGAATCAAAACATTCAGTACTTC
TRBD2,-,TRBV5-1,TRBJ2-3,CASSLVLRGTRQADTQYF,TGCGCCAGCAGCTTGGTACTCCGCGGGACTAGGCAAGCAGATACGCAGTATTTT
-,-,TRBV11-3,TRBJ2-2,CASSLGQLNTGELFF,TGTGCCAGCAGCTTAGGGCAGCTAAACACCGGGGAGCTGTTTTTT
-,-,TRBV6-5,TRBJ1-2,CASSYTGGYGYTF,TGTGCCAGCAGTTATACAGGAGGCTATGGCTACACCTTC
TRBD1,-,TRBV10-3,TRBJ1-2,CAISAGTAQSNTF,TGTGCCATCAGTGCCGGGACAGCCCAAAGCAACACCTTC
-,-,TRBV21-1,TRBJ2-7,CASSKAGKGSYEQYF,TGTGCCAGCAGCAAAGCGGGGAAAGGCTCCTACGAGCAGTACTTC
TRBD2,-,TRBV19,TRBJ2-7,CASSIERTSAEQYF,TGTGCCAGTAGTATAGAAAGGACTAGCGCCGAGCAGTACTTC
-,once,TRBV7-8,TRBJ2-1,CASSPRAGYEQFF,TGTGCCAGCAGCCCACGAGCAGGGTATGAGCAGTTCTTC
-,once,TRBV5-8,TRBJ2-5,CASSLALTVPPETQYF,TGTGCCAGCAGCTTGGCCCTCACGGTCCCCCCAGAGACCCAGTACTTC
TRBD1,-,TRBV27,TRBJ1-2,CASSFLTGGRDYGYTF,TGTGCCAGCAGTTTTTTGACAGGGGGTAGGGACTATGGCTACACCTTC
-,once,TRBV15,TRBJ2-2,CATSRGGTGELFF,TGTGCCACCAGCAGAGGGGGGACCGGGGAGCTGTTTTTT
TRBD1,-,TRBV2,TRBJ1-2,CASSFDRAGYTF,TGTGCCAGCAGTTTCGACAGGGCTGGCTACACCTTC
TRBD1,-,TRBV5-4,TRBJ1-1,CASQGDQGRTEAFF,TGTGCCAGCCAGGGGGACCAGGGGAGAACTGAAGCTTTCTTT
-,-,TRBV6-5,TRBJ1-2,CASSYGFSGGYTF,TGTGCCAGCAGTTACGGTTTCTCTGGAGGCTACACCTTC
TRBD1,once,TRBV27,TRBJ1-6,CASRPAGTGGNSPLHF,TGTGCCAGCAGGCCCGCCGGGACAGGGGGAAATTCACCCCTCCACTTT
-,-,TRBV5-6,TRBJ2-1,CASSPGQGTYNEQFF,TGTGCCAGCAGCCCGGGGCAGGGGACCTACAATGAGCAGTTCTTC
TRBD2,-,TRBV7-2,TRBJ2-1,CASSLAWGTSGGVDPYNEQFF,TGTGCCAGCAGCTTAGCCTGGGGGACTAGCGGGGGCGTTGATCCCTACAATGAGCAGTTCTTC
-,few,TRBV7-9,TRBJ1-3,CASSPLAGRGGNTIYF,TGTGCCAGCAGCCCCCTCGCCGGCAGAGGCGGAAACACCATATATTTT
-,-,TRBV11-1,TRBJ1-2,CASSTPAGGYTF,TGTGCCAGCAGCACTCCGGCGGGTGGCTACACCTTC
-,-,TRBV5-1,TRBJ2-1,CASSFFGQTPYNEQFF,TGCGCCAGCAGCTTTTTCGGACAGACACCCTACAATGAGCAGTTCTTC
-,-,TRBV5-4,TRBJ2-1,CASSFDASSYNEQFF,TGTGCCAGCAGCTTCGACGCCAGCTCCTACAATGAGCAGTTCTTC
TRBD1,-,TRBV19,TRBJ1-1,CASEQGANTEAFF,TGTGCCAGTGAACAGGGGGCAAACACTGAAGCTTTCTTT
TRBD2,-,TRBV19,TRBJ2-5,CASSTVRGGIQETQYF,TGTGCCAGTAGCACCGTCCGCGGGGGGATCCAAGAGACCCAGTACTTC
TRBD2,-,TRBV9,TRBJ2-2,CASSVGFGGDTGELFF,TGTGCCAGCAGCGTAGGGTTCGGGGGGGACACCGGGGAGCTGTTTTTT
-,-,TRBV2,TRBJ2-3,CASSGGTDTQYF,TGTGCCAGCAGTGGAGGGACAGATACGCAGTATTTT
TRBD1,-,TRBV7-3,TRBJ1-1,CASSLTGTGEGMAFF,TGTGCCAGCAGCTTAACGGGGACAGGGGAAGGAATGGCTTTCTTT
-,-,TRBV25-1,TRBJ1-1,CASSESHVEAFF,TGTGCCAGCAGTGAATCTCACGTCGAAGCTTTCTTT
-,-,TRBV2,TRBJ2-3,CASSLTRPGTDTQYF,TGTGCCAGCAGCCTGACTAGGCCAGGCACAGATACGCAGTATTTT
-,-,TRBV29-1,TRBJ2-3,CSVGMGPDTQYF,TGCAGCGTTGGGATGGGGCCAGATACGCAGTATTTT
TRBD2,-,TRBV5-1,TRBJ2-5,CASTLSGGYQETQYF,TGCGCCAGCACTCTTAGCGGGGGGTACCAAGAGACCCAGTACTTC
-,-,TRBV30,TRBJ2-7,CAWSVLGGGELYF,TGTGCCTGGAGTGTCTTAGGAGGGGGCGAATTGTACTTC
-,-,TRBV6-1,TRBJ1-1,CASSDPGQQAFF,TGTGCCAGCAGTGATCCGGGGCAGCAAGCTTTCTTT
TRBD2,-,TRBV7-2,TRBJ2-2,CASSLERGGLAGELFF,TGTGCCAGCAGCCTGGAGCGGGGGGGCCTAGCCGGGGAGCTGTTTTTT
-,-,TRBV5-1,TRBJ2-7,CASSLVSGKAYEQYF,TGCGCCAGCAGCTTGGTTAGCGGAAAAGCCTACGAGCAGTACTTC
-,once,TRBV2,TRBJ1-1,CASNGRTEAFF,TGTGCCAGCAACGGGAGGACTGAAGCTTTCTTT
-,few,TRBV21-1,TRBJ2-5,CASSKGSNGAETQYF,TGTGCCAGCAGCAAAGGCTCAAATGGGGCAGAGACCCAGTACTTC
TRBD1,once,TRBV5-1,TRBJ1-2,CASSFNPGTGTGGYTF,TGCGCCAGCAGTTTTAATCCCGGGACAGGGACTGGGGGCTACACCTTC
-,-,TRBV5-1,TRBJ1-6,CASSLGQNNSPLHF,TGCGCCAGCAGCTTGGGGCAGAATAATTCACCCCTCCACTTT
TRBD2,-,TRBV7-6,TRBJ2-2,CASSFSSGGARELFF,TGTGCCAGCAGCTTTTCTAGCGGGGGGGCCCGGGAGCTGTTTTTT
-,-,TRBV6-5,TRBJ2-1,CASSAINEQFF,TGTGCCAGCAGTGCCATCAATGAGCAGTTCTTC